This passage covers 29 T cell receptor beta chains from one sample sequenced in a study of shared clonotypes between healthy human individuals. Selected positively for CCR7 and CD45RO-negative, naive CD8 cells excluded terminally differentiated effector memory CD45RA+ cells. Repertoires were generated with immunoSEQ multiplex PCR, while TCRdb's copy carries only in-frame clones and drops some. The table includes about 2 million clones, approximately 95% detected once. The sequencing input was naive CD8+ T cells sorted from blood. The receptors stem from a man younger than 30 in good health.

The V call is TRBV7-9, the J call TRBJ2-7, with D unclear. Germline V lookup: CDR1 SEHNR, CDR2 FQNEAQ (reference sequence). The CDR3 has 13 amino acids. The V and J ends lost 5 bases and 4 bases respectively, with 12 bases between them. CDR3 sequence reads: CASSPKGWYEQYF. CDR3 nucleotides: TGTGCCAGCAGCCCCAAGGGTTGGTACGAGCAGTACTTC. The complete variable domain, with remaining parts taken from reference TRBV7-9 and TRBJ2-7, reads DTGVSQNPRHKITKRGQNVTFRCDPISEHNRLYWYRQTLGQGPEFLTYFQNEAQLEKSRLLSDRFSAERPKGSFSTLEIQRTEQGDSAMYLCASSPKGWYEQYFGPGTRLTVT.

This sequence joins TRBV13 and TRBJ1-1; D gene unclear. V lost 4 bases to trimming and J lost 2 bases, with 8 bases between them. The CDR3 is made up of 13 amino acids. Germline CDR1 PRHDT, CDR2 FYEKMQ (reference sequence). The CDR3 DNA follows: TGTGCCAGCAGCTCGGGAGCAAACACTGAAGCTTTCTTT. Translated: CASSSGANTEAFF.

The rearrangement links TRBV9 to TRBJ1-2, with D maybe TRBD1 (6 bases). This CDR3 region has 14 residues. Germline-derived CDR1 and CDR2 are SGDLS and YYNGEE. Trimming left V 4 bases short and J 0 bases short, with 10 bases between. The CDR3 DNA reads as TGTGCCAGCAGCCTGAGGGGGGCTAACTATGGCTACACCTTC. It is translated as CASSLRGANYGYTF.

This sequence joins TRBV19 and TRBJ2-7; a weak D match, TRBD2 (5 bases). Germline V gives CDR1 LNHDA, CDR2 SQIVND (reference sequence). V lost 2 bases and J 5 bases, leaving 16 bases between the germline ends. This CDR3 is 15 amino acids long. CDR3 sequence (DNA): TGTGCCAGTAGTATACGTTCGGGGATTGTCCACGAGCAGTACTTC. It is translated as CASSIRSGIVHEQYF. The full variable domain, in which reference TRBV19 and TRBJ2-7 provide the parts outside the CDR3, is DGGITQSPKYLFRKEGQNVTLSCEQNLNHDAMYWYRQDPGQGLRLIYYSQIVNDFQKGDIAEGYSVSREKKESFPLTVTSAQKNPTAFYLCASSIRSGIVHEQYFGPGTRLTVT.

The chain joins TRBV2 to TRBJ2-5; D remains unclear. CDR1 is SNHLY and CDR2 is FYNNEI in the germline V gene. V was cut by 0 bases and J by 4 bases, with 12 bases left in between. There are 15 residues in the CDR3. CDR3 residues: CASSEALRVPETQYF. In DNA form, the CDR3 reads TGTGCCAGCAGTGAAGCGCTTAGAGTCCCAGAGACCCAGTACTTC. The entire variable domain, with the rest obtained from reference TRBV2 and TRBJ2-5, is as follows: EPEVTQTPSHQVTQMGQEVILRCVPISNHLYFYWYRQILGQKVEFLVSFYNNEISEKSEIFDDQFSVERPDGSNFTLKIRSTKLEDSAMYFCASSEALRVPETQYFGPGTRLLVL.

The rearrangement links TRBV27 to TRBJ2-3, with 8 nucleotides matching TRBD2. CDR3 length equals 16 residues. Trimming took 9 bases from V and 0 from J; bases not matched to a gene: 11. CDR1 MNHEY and CDR2 SMNVEV come from the germline V gene (reference sequence). The CDR3 DNA follows: TGTGCCAGTCTTGTGGGAGCGGGGGCTAGCACAGATACGCAGTATTTT. Its translation: CASLVGAGASTDTQYF.

The rearrangement uses TRBV7-8 and TRBJ2-3; 12 bases fit TRBD2. The CDR3 is made up of 14 amino acids. V trimming: 5 bases; J trimming: 3 bases; junction bases outside the gene matches: 0. The germline V gene has CDR1 SGHVS and CDR2 FQNEAQ. The CDR3 DNA is TGTGCCAGCAGCACTAGCGGGGGGACAGATACGCAGTATTTT. It codes for CASSTSGGTDTQYF.

The chain joins TRBV7-8 to TRBJ2-7, with no clear D. The CDR3 covers 16 residues. Trimming stripped 0 bases from V and 6 bases from J, with 18 bases between. CDR1 is SGHVS, CDR2 FQNEAQ, per germline. CDR3 in DNA: TGTGCCAGCAGCTTAGCGACGATCACGCGTTTGGGCGAGCAGTACTTC. Translated, it gives CASSLATITRLGEQYF. The complete variable domain, with remaining parts taken from reference TRBV7-8 and TRBJ2-7, reads GAGVSQSPRYKVAKRGQDVALRCDPISGHVSLFWYQQALGQGPEFLTYFQNEAQLDKSGLPSDRFFAERPEGSVSTLKIQRTQQEDSAVYLCASSLATITRLGEQYFGPGTRLTVT.

This clone was detected once. The V and J genes are TRBV4-1 and TRBJ2-3; TRBD2 might be the D (7 bases). Looked up from germline, CDR1 is MGHRA and CDR2 is YSYEKL. This CDR3 is 13 amino acids long. Trimming left V 5 bases short and J 4 bases short, with 10 bases between. CDR3 DNA sequence: TGCGCCAGCAGCGGGGGGGCAGCAGATACGCAGTATTTT. This gives the protein CASSGGAADTQYF.

This chain joins TRBV6-5 and TRBJ2-3; D is unclear. The CDR3 is 15 amino acids. Germline V gene data show CDR1 as MNHEY and CDR2 as SVGAGI. V lost 6 bases to trimming and J lost 4 bases, with 17 bases between them. CDR3 coding DNA: TGTGCCAGCAGCCTAGGTGGTGTAGCTGCAGATACGCAGTATTTT. Amino acid sequence: CASSLGGVAADTQYF.

The chain uses TRBV25-1 and TRBJ2-5; D remains unclear. The J call is in doubt because the DNA end fits TRBJ2-7 better. The CDR3 runs 13 residues. Germline V gene lookup returns CDR1 MGHDK and CDR2 SYGVNS. The CDR3 region is CASSELGSYEQYF. In nucleotides, the CDR3 is TGTGCCAGCAGTGAACTAGGGTCCTACGAGCAGTACTTC.

The chain uses TRBV5-8 and TRBJ2-7, with 7 bases lining up with TRBD1. Trimming at V came to 4 bases and at J to 2 bases, leaving 9 bases not matched to a gene. CDR1 and CDR2 from the germline V gene are SGHTS and YDEGEE. This CDR3 has 15 residues. The CDR3, as DNA: TGTGCCAGCAGCACCGCCTGGGACAGCCCCTACGAGCAGTACTTC. Translation gives CASSTAWDSPYEQYF.

A remark on this clone: The identical CDR3 is also encoded by other nucleotide sequences in the sample. The V gene is TRBV6-5, the J gene TRBJ1-1, with a tentative D call TRBD1 (5 bases). The ends were cut back, 0 bases at V and 5 bases at J, with 10 bases in the middle. Germline loops: CDR1 MNHEY, CDR2 SVGAGI. This CDR3 region has 14 residues. CDR3 protein: CASSYSAGGTEAFF. CDR3 sequence (DNA): TGTGCCAGCAGTTACTCAGCCGGGGGGACTGAAGCTTTCTTT.

The V gene is TRBV21-1, the J gene TRBJ2-7; TRBD2 is the table's D call, not checked against the DNA. TRBV21-1 counts as a pseudogene. This CDR3 is 14 amino acids long. The CDR3 nucleotides read TGTGCCAGCAACGAGGGCAGGACTAGCGCCGAGCAGTACTTC. It encodes CASNEGRTSAEQYF.

This sequence joins TRBV5-6 and TRBJ2-7, with 7 nucleotides matching TRBD2. With V trimmed by 4 bases and J by 2 bases, 12 bases remained unmatched. CDR1 is SGHDT, CDR2 YYEEEE, per germline. This CDR3 has 16 residues. The CDR3 region is CASSPNAGGFAYEQYF. CDR3 DNA: TGTGCCAGCAGCCCCAATGCCGGGGGGTTCGCCTACGAGCAGTACTTC.

V usage is TRBV27 and J usage is TRBJ1-2; possible D gene TRBD1, 5 bases. Germline CDR1 reads MNHEY; CDR2 reads SMNVEV (reference sequence). V lost 6 bases to trimming and J lost 2 bases, with 7 bases between them. The CDR3 is 12 residues long. This CDR3 is CASRTVNYGYTF. CDR3 DNA: TGTGCCAGCAGGACAGTCAACTATGGCTACACCTTC.

The rearrangement links TRBV7-9 to TRBJ1-6; TRBD1 is a possible D gene (6 bases). This CDR3 has 14 amino acids. V shed 5 bases and J shed 5 bases, with 10 bases lying between them. CDR1 is SEHNR and CDR2 is FQNEAQ in the germline V gene (reference sequence). The CDR3: CASSTGGHNSPLHF. CDR3 DNA: TGTGCCAGCAGCACCGGGGGCCATAATTCACCCCTCCACTTT.

V and J are TRBV10-3 and TRBJ1-2, with a possible D match to TRBD1 (5 bases). V was cut by 7 bases and J by 8 bases, with 20 bases left in between. This CDR3 region has 14 residues. Looked up from germline, CDR1 is ENHRY and CDR2 is SYGVKD. The chain's CDR3 is CAINWTPMTAGYTF. The CDR3 DNA sequence: TGTGCCATCAACTGGACTCCGATGACAGCGGGCTACACCTTC.

This clone has a single count. The rearrangement joins TRBV7-6 to TRBJ2-2; D unclear. V lost 8 bases and J 5 bases, leaving 12 bases between the germline ends. CDR3 length equals 13 residues. The germline V gene has CDR1 SGHVS and CDR2 FNYEAQ. CDR3 sequence (DNA): TGTGCCAGCGAGCCGGAGTGGACCGGGGAGCTGTTTTTT. It encodes CASEPEWTGELFF.

This clone was counted between two and nine times. The rearrangement joins TRBV19 to TRBJ1-1; tentative D call: TRBD1 (5 bases). Germline V gives CDR1 LNHDA, CDR2 SQIVND (reference sequence). The CDR3 length is 14 residues. V was cut by 7 bases and J by 1 base, with 13 bases left in between. The CDR3 reads CASIRGPRNTEAFF. The CDR3 DNA sequence: TGTGCCAGTATTCGGGGACCACGGAACACTGAAGCTTTCTTT.

This clone has just one count. The V and J genes are TRBV28 and TRBJ1-4; tentative D call: TRBD1 (6 bases). V was trimmed by 5 bases and J by 6 bases, leaving 19 bases between them. There are 16 residues in the CDR3. Germline CDR1 MDHEN, CDR2 SYDVKM. Written as DNA, the CDR3 is TGTGCCAGCAGTCCCGCCACAGGGTCTTGGTATGAAAAACTGTTTTTT. Its translation: CASSPATGSWYEKLFF.

This clone was counted once. The chain recombines TRBV5-4 with TRBJ2-7, with TRBD1 matching 8 bases. The junction had 7 bases not matched to a gene; V was cut back by 4 bases and J by 1 base. CDR3 length: 15 residues. Germline V gene lookup returns CDR1 SGHNT and CDR2 YYREEE (reference sequence). CDR3: CASSVRDRSSYEQYF. CDR3 DNA sequence: TGTGCCAGCAGCGTTCGGGACAGGAGTTCCTACGAGCAGTACTTC.

Comments on this clone: The same CDR3 arises from other DNA sequences in this sample as well. The CDR3 is CASSYSGGYNEQFF. CDR3 nucleotides: TGTGCCAGCAGTTACTCAGGGGGGTACAATGAGCAGTTCTTC. The V and J genes are TRBV6-5 and TRBJ2-1; D is tentatively TRBD1 or TRBD2 (6 bases each). V was shortened by 0 bases and J by 4 bases, with 7 bases between the two germline ends. Germline-derived CDR1 and CDR2 are MNHEY and SVGAGI. CDR3 length: 14 residues.

This chain connects TRBV9 to TRBJ2-1; TRBD1 agrees at 12 bases. CDR3 length: 17 residues. The germline V gene encodes CDR1 SGDLS and CDR2 YYNGEE. V lost 0 bases, J lost 3 bases, and 4 bases stayed unmatched. Here the CDR3 reads CASSVAGTGGGYNEQFF. CDR3 nucleotide sequence: TGTGCCAGCAGCGTAGCCGGGACAGGGGGCGGCTACAATGAGCAGTTCTTC.

The V gene is TRBV27, the J gene TRBJ2-7; D may be TRBD2 (6 bases). The V gene's germline CDR1 is MNHEY and CDR2 SMNVEV (reference sequence). The CDR3 sequence is 18 residues long. Trimming left V 4 bases short and J 5 bases short, with 27 bases between. CDR3 amino acids: CASSSMSPAGSPIDEQYF. The CDR3 DNA is TGTGCCAGCAGTTCTATGTCCCCCGCGGGGTCTCCCATCGACGAGCAGTACTTC.

This chain joins TRBV19 and TRBJ2-7; tentative D call: TRBD2 (7 bases). The CDR3 length is 14 residues. Per the germline V gene, CDR1 is LNHDA and CDR2 is SQIVND (reference sequence). Trimming took off 3 bases at V and 7 bases at J, with 16 bases between the two ends. CDR3 residues: CASSISRGAWEQYF. Here the CDR3 DNA reads TGTGCCAGTAGTATCTCCCGGGGGGCCTGGGAGCAGTACTTC.

This clone was seen only once. The rearrangement links TRBV7-2 to TRBJ2-7; D gene ambiguous. The CDR3 contains 12 residues. Germline values: CDR1 SGHTA, CDR2 FQGNSA. Trimming removed 0 bases from V and 5 bases from J, with 5 bases in between. Here the CDR3 reads CASSLAVDEQYF. CDR3 nucleotide sequence: TGTGCCAGCAGCTTAGCGGTCGACGAGCAGTACTTC.

This CDR3 reads CASINSASNIQYF. The CDR3 bases are TGTGCCAGCATCAACTCAGCGTCAAACATTCAGTACTTC. The J gene is TRBJ2-4, the V gene TRBV14; D ambiguous. The germline gives CDR1 SGHDN, CDR2 FVKESK. The CDR3 runs 13 residues. V was clipped by 7 bases and J by 6 bases, with 13 bases between them.

This chain connects TRBV5-6 to TRBJ2-5; D is perhaps TRBD1 (6 bases). Trimming removed 3 bases from V and 4 bases from J, with 19 bases in between. Germline V lookup: CDR1 SGHDT, CDR2 YYEEEE. The length of the CDR3 is 16 residues. CDR3 coding DNA: TGTGCCAGCAGCTCCTACTCAACAGGGTTGGGAGAGACCCAGTACTTC. Translated: CASSSYSTGLGETQYF.